These 18 T cell receptor beta chains were all obtained from the same sample, sequenced in a study of blood T cell repertoires in COVID-19. The repertoire was sequenced with immunoSEQ multiplex PCR; TCRdb's copy has only in-frame clones and lacks some. The profile shows around 25,000 clones, approximately 83% of them singletons. The sample consisted of peripheral blood. The receptors shown here come from a man aged 65-85 years with acute or convalescent COVID-19.

The rearrangement joins TRBV10-3 to TRBJ1-1; D perhaps matches TRBD1 (5 bases). Trimming took off 6 bases at V and 1 base at J, with 9 bases between the two ends. The germline V gene encodes CDR1 ENHRY and CDR2 SYGVKD. The CDR3 consists of 13 residues. The CDR3 sequence: CAIRGTGNTEAFF. The DNA of the CDR3 is TGTGCCATCAGGGGGACTGGGAACACTGAAGCTTTCTTT.

This chain uses TRBV7-2 with TRBJ2-7; 8 bases are shared with TRBD1. In germline, CDR1 is SGHTA, CDR2 FQGNSA. J gave up 5 bases and V 0 bases, and 9 bases lay outside the gene matches. The CDR3 is 16 residues long. CDR3 sequence: CASSLAGTGGYHEQYF. The CDR3 DNA follows: TGTGCCAGCAGCTTAGCGGGGACAGGAGGGTATCACGAGCAGTACTTC. Full variable domain (outside the CDR3, taken from reference TRBV7-2 and TRBJ2-7): GAGVSQSPSNKVTEKGKDVELRCDPISGHTALYWYRQSLGQGLEFLIYFQGNSAPDKSGLPSDRFSAERTGGSVSTLTIQRTQQEDSAVYLCASSLAGTGGYHEQYFGPGTRLTVT.

The chain combines TRBV29-1 with TRBJ1-1; D remains ambiguous. The CDR3 consists of 12 residues. CDR1 is SQVTM and CDR2 is ANQGSEA in the germline V gene. Trimming stripped 4 bases from V and 0 bases from J, with 6 bases between. CDR3 coding DNA: TGCAGCGTTGCCCGGTTGAACACTGAAGCTTTCTTT. It translates to CSVARLNTEAFF.

The rearrangement links TRBV11-3 to TRBJ1-1; D not certain. CDR1 is SGHNT and CDR2 is YENEEA in the germline V gene. This CDR3 region has 13 residues. V shed 1 base and J shed 9 bases, with 12 bases lying between them. As DNA, the CDR3 is TGTGCCAGCAGCTTAGTCGCGTCCGGTAAAGCTTTCTTT. This encodes CASSLVASGKAFF.

The J gene is TRBJ2-5, the V gene TRBV7-2; tentative D call: TRBD1 (6 bases). Germline CDR1 reads SGHTA; CDR2 reads FQGNSA. There are 13 residues in the CDR3. Between the trimmed V and J ends, which lost 3 bases and 2 bases, there was a span of 7 bases. CDR3 amino acids: CASSFDRQETQYF. DNA for the CDR3: TGTGCCAGCAGCTTTGACAGGCAAGAGACCCAGTACTTC. Variable domain in full (rest from reference TRBV7-2 and TRBJ2-5): GAGVSQSPSNKVTEKGKDVELRCDPISGHTALYWYRQSLGQGLEFLIYFQGNSAPDKSGLPSDRFSAERTGGSVSTLTIQRTQQEDSAVYLCASSFDRQETQYFGPGTRLLVL.

The chain carries TRBV30 and TRBJ2-1; D gene ambiguous. CDR1 and CDR2 from the germline V gene are GTSNPN and SVGIG (reference sequence). V was trimmed by 2 bases and J by 3 bases, leaving 11 bases between them. CDR3 length: 14 residues. The DNA of the CDR3 is TGTGCCTGGAGTTCCGGGTCCCTCTACAATGAGCAGTTCTTC. It is translated as CAWSSGSLYNEQFF.

This clone was seen just once. This chain uses TRBV5-5 with TRBJ2-7; 8 nucleotides match TRBD1. Germline CDR1 is SGHKS and CDR2 is YYEKEE (reference sequence). This CDR3 region has 15 residues. V dropped 0 bases and J dropped 7; count of bases not matched to a gene: 9. The CDR3 region has the DNA TGTGCCAGCAGCTTGGCCCCGAGACAGGGGCGGGAGCAGTACTTC. Protein product: CASSLAPRQGREQYF.

This chain joins TRBV7-6 and TRBJ1-6; the match to TRBD1 covers 9 bases. Trimming cost V 5 bases and J 8 bases; bases outside gene matches: 7. This CDR3 has 15 amino acids. Germline CDR1 is SGHVS and CDR2 is FNYEAQ. The CDR3 DNA sequence: TGTGCCAGCAGCCTAGAACAGGGGGCGTATTCACCCCTCCACTTT. It yields the protein CASSLEQGAYSPLHF.

The V call is TRBV5-1, the J call TRBJ2-5; D might be TRBD2 (6 bases). Trimming took off 0 bases at V and 3 bases at J, with 9 bases between the two ends. This CDR3 contains 14 residues. Germline-derived CDR1 and CDR2 are SGHRS and YFSETQ. The CDR3 here is CASSLAGGEETQYF. In nucleotides, the CDR3 is TGCGCCAGCAGCTTGGCCGGCGGGGAAGAGACCCAGTACTTC.

The chain couples TRBV27 to TRBJ1-2; the match to TRBD1 covers 9 bases. V gave up 5 bases and J gave up 8 bases; unmatched junction bases: 15. CDR1 is MNHEY and CDR2 is SMNVEV in the germline V gene (reference sequence). The CDR3 is 16 residues long. The DNA for the CDR3 is TGTGCCAGCAGTCCACCGGGACAGGGCAGCCTCGCCGGCTACACCTTC. Amino acids: CASSPPGQGSLAGYTF.

The chain uses TRBV3-1 (or the pseudogene TRBV3-2) and TRBJ1-1; possible D gene TRBD1, 6 bases. CDR1 and CDR2 from the germline V gene are LGHDT and YNNKEL (reference sequence). The CDR3 extends over 15 amino acids. Trimming took 4 bases from V and 5 from J, leaving 17 bases between them. The CDR3 DNA sequence: TGTGCCAGCAGCCCTTTACAGGGAAAGGGAACTGAAGCTTTCTTT. It encodes CASSPLQGKGTEAFF.

This chain links TRBV10-3 with TRBJ1-5; 10 nucleotides match TRBD1. The length of the CDR3 is 17 residues. The V segment lost 5 bases and the J segment 0 bases; nucleotides outside the gene matches: 7. The germline gives CDR1 ENHRY, CDR2 SYGVKD. The CDR3 loop is CAISPGQGTGSNQPQHF. The CDR3 DNA follows: TGTGCCATCAGTCCGGGACAGGGGACAGGTAGCAATCAGCCCCAGCATTTT.

The J gene is TRBJ2-7, the V gene TRBV6-1; 10 bases are shared with TRBD1. CDR1 is MNHNS, CDR2 SASEGT, per germline. V trimming: 1 base; J trimming: 5 bases; junction bases outside the gene matches: 5. The CDR3 is made up of 15 amino acids. The CDR3 spells CASSEGETGGDEQYF. Here the CDR3 DNA reads TGTGCCAGCAGTGAAGGCGAGACAGGGGGCGACGAGCAGTACTTC.

This clone was seen only a few times. The gene calls are TRBV15 and TRBJ1-4; D is ambiguous. Between the trimmed V and J ends, which lost 0 bases and 4 bases, there was a span of 9 bases. This CDR3 is 15 amino acids long. The germline V gene encodes CDR1 LNHNV and CDR2 YYDKDF (reference sequence). For the CDR3, the DNA is TGTGCCACCAGCAGAGATCTCGGGGATAATGAAAAACTGTTTTTT. Protein sequence: CATSRDLGDNEKLFF.

This chain connects TRBV27 to TRBJ1-5, with D hard to call. The V gene lost 2 bases and the J gene lost 4 bases, with 9 bases spanning the gap. Germline CDR1 and CDR2: MNHEY and SMNVEV (reference sequence). The CDR3 extends over 14 amino acids. DNA for the CDR3: TGTGCCAGCAGTTTAGAGGGTGGGAATCAGCCCCAGCATTTT. Translating gives CASSLEGGNQPQHF.

The rearrangement links TRBV7-2 to TRBJ2-3; 14 bases fit TRBD2. Trimming cost V 4 bases and J 5 bases; bases outside gene matches: 11. The CDR3 is 18 residues long. CDR1 is SGHTA and CDR2 is FQGNSA in the germline V gene. This CDR3 reads CASSSGLAGGPTGDTQYF. In DNA form, the CDR3 reads TGTGCCAGCAGCTCTGGACTAGCGGGGGGTCCGACCGGAGATACGCAGTATTTT. Full variable domain (rest looked up from reference TRBV7-2 and TRBJ2-3): GAGVSQSPSNKVTEKGKDVELRCDPISGHTALYWYRQSLGQGLEFLIYFQGNSAPDKSGLPSDRFSAERTGGSVSTLTIQRTQQEDSAVYLCASSSGLAGGPTGDTQYFGPGTRLTVL.

The rearrangement joins TRBV4-2 to TRBJ2-7; 14 bases map to TRBD2. The CDR3 is made up of 16 amino acids. Trimming removed 0 bases from V and 7 bases from J; junction bases left unmatched: 5. From germline, CDR1 is LGHNA and CDR2 YNFKEQ. The CDR3 sequence: CASSQDWGLAGEEQYF. For the CDR3, the DNA is TGTGCCAGCAGCCAAGATTGGGGACTAGCGGGAGAAGAGCAGTACTTC.

The chain carries TRBV28 and TRBJ2-2; D gene ambiguous. The CDR3 consists of 13 residues. Germline CDR1 MDHEN, CDR2 SYDVKM. Trimming pared 10 bases from V and 0 bases from J, leaving 9 bases between. CDR3 residues: CATLFPNTGELFF. The CDR3 DNA follows: TGTGCCACCCTTTTCCCGAACACCGGGGAGCTGTTTTTT.